Presented here are 10 T cell receptor beta chains from one specimen sequenced in a study of T cells in localized non-small cell lung cancer. Using immunoSEQ multiplex PCR, the repertoire was profiled, and TCRdb retains in-frame clones only, with some absent. The sample yields about 52,000 clones, around nine tenths seen once. This specimen was PBMCs, taken before any cancer treatment. Source of these receptors: a female donor with stage II lung adenocarcinoma.

This clone has more than one count but fewer than ten. The chain links TRBV7-2 to TRBJ1-2; the D is unclear. The germline gives CDR1 SGHTA, CDR2 FQGNSA. The CDR3 has 13 amino acids. V was shortened by 1 base and J by 6 bases, with 9 bases between the two germline ends. The CDR3: CASSLEGLHGYTF. The CDR3 DNA reads as TGTGCCAGCAGCTTAGAAGGGTTACATGGCTACACCTTC.

V and J are TRBV6-1 and TRBJ1-1; maybe TRBD1 (5 bases). Trimming pared 4 bases from V and 1 base from J, leaving 10 bases between. The CDR3 loop spans 14 amino acids. In germline, CDR1 is MNHNS, CDR2 SASEGT. The CDR3, as DNA: TGTGCCAGCAGTGGCCCGACAGAGAACACTGAAGCTTTCTTT. Protein product: CASSGPTENTEAFF.

This chain joins TRBV5-1 and TRBJ2-1, with 9 bases matching TRBD2. Germline CDR1 reads SGHRS; CDR2 reads YFSETQ. The ends lost 2 bases at V and 0 bases at J; junction bases unmatched: 3. This CDR3 is built from 16 residues. The CDR3 reads CASSFPRGGSYNEQFF. The CDR3 nucleotides read TGCGCCAGCAGCTTCCCGCGGGGGGGCTCCTACAATGAGCAGTTCTTC.

The chain recombines TRBV7-3 with TRBJ2-2; the D gene is possibly TRBD2 (5 bases). V gave up 5 bases and J gave up 7 bases, with 14 bases separating them. CDR1 is SGHTA and CDR2 is FQGTGA in the germline V gene. The CDR3 length is 14 residues. The CDR3 reads CASSPRAAGGELFF. Written as DNA, the CDR3 is TGTGCCAGCAGCCCGCGGGCGGCCGGCGGGGAGCTGTTTTTT.

On this clone: The identical CDR3 is also encoded by other nucleotide sequences in the sample. V gene TRBV18 combines with J gene TRBJ1-5; 9 positions agree with TRBD1. Trimming took 3 bases from V and 2 from J; bases not matched to a gene: 2. This CDR3 region has 15 residues. From germline, CDR1 is KGHSH and CDR2 LQKENI. CDR3 amino acids: CASSPDRGGNQPQHF. The CDR3 DNA is TGTGCCAGCTCACCGGACAGGGGTGGCAATCAGCCCCAGCATTTT.

This clone was observed a few times. The chain employs TRBV2 and TRBJ1-2, with D maybe TRBD1 (5 bases). The CDR3 covers 13 residues. CDR1 SNHLY and CDR2 FYNNEI come from the germline V gene. V dropped 7 bases and J dropped 0 bases, with 9 bases sitting between them. The CDR3 reads CASTWDANYGYTF. The DNA for the CDR3 is TGTGCCAGCACGTGGGACGCTAACTATGGCTACACCTTC.

This rearrangement joins TRBV2 to TRBJ1-1; D is undetermined. This CDR3 region has 13 residues. Germline V gene sequence: CDR1 SNHLY, CDR2 FYNNEI. The V end was cut by 5 bases, the J end by 4 bases, with 11 bases between. CDR3 sequence reads: CASSQEVGTEAFF. The CDR3 coding sequence is TGTGCCAGCAGTCAAGAAGTCGGCACTGAAGCTTTCTTT.

This rearrangement joins TRBV6-5 to TRBJ1-2; 8 nucleotides match TRBD1. The V gene end was trimmed by 4 bases and the J gene end by 4 bases; junction bases not matched to a gene: 8. The CDR3 is made up of 15 amino acids. CDR1 and CDR2 (germline): MNHEY, SVGAGI. This chain's CDR3 is CASSSWTGNSYGYTF. The CDR3 bases are TGTGCCAGCAGTTCCTGGACAGGGAATTCCTATGGCTACACCTTC.

A note on this clone: The same CDR3 is also encoded by other DNA sequences in this sample. This CDR3 reads CASSLSGTDTQYF. The CDR3, as DNA: TGCGCCAGCAGCTTGTCGGGCACAGATACGCAGTATTTT. V usage is TRBV5-1 and J usage is TRBJ2-3; no clear D. The length of the CDR3 is 13 residues. V was trimmed by 1 base and J by 1 base, leaving 4 bases between them. Germline V gives CDR1 SGHRS, CDR2 YFSETQ.

The J gene is TRBJ2-7, the V gene TRBV4-1; the match to TRBD1 covers 8 bases. This CDR3 spans 15 amino acids. The ends lost 1 base at V and 3 bases at J; junction bases unmatched: 5. The germline V gene encodes CDR1 MGHRA and CDR2 YSYEKL. In nucleotides, the CDR3 is TGCGCCAGCAGCCAAGGTACAGGGGGAAACTACGAGCAGTACTTC. This translates into CASSQGTGGNYEQYF.